Listed below are T cell receptor beta chains from one sample, sequenced in a study of CXCR3-negative and CXCR3-positive naive CD8 T cells. TCRdb reanalyzed the 5' RACE reads, giving one entry per CDR3 protein sequence and no DNA. The sample table includes over 70,000 distinct CDR3 sequences. The sequenced material came from naive CXCR3+ CD8+ T cells from blood. These receptors all stem from a human donor in good health. Some clones in this sample may be carry-over from other donors' samples. Both conserved end residues are part of each CDR3.

v_gene	j_gene	CDR3aa
TRBV28	TRBJ1-1	CASSFRLFDEAFF
TRBV4-1	TRBJ2-7	CASSQEGRPSYEQYF
TRBV7-9	TRBJ1-5	CASSVVGTGGEQPQHF
TRBV28	TRBJ1-1	CASSPSLGQGLTEAFF
TRBV15	TRBJ1-1	CATSRDSYRGVNTEAFF
TRBV4-3	TRBJ2-1	CASSQDDRDRQFF
TRBV5-1	TRBJ1-2	CASSLGETSELYGYTF
TRBV24-1	TRBJ2-7	CATSATGNYPDEQYF
TRBV3-1	TRBJ2-6	CASQDTYSGANVLTF
TRBV3-1	TRBJ1-4	CASSPYRATNEKLFF